This entry lists 11 T cell receptor beta chains sequenced from one sample in a study of blood T cell repertoires in COVID-19. Data came from immunoSEQ multiplex PCR; TCRdb stores just in-frame clones and leaves some out. The sample consists of 90,000 to 120,000 clones, roughly four fifths of them appearing once. Sequencing input: peripheral blood. The origin of the receptors is a man between 60 and 75 years old with acute or convalescent COVID-19.

V is TRBV5-1 and J is TRBJ1-1; weak D call: TRBD1 (6 bases). Per the germline V gene, CDR1 is SGHRS and CDR2 is YFSETQ. The CDR3 length is 14 residues. V lost 6 bases and J 1 base, leaving 13 bases between the germline ends. DNA for the CDR3: TGCGCCAGCATATCGGACAGTACGAACACTGAAGCTTTCTTT. Translated, it gives CASISDSTNTEAFF.

This clone was counted between two and nine times. This sequence joins TRBV23-1 and TRBJ1-1; TRBD1 agrees at 7 bases. TRBV23-1 is an ORF; its function is uncertain. After removal of 0 bases from V and 5 bases from J, the junction contained 9 bases not matched to a gene. CDR3 size: 16 residues. CDR3 nucleotides: TGCGCCAGCAGTCAATCACCGACAGGGTGGTGGACTGAAGCTTTCTTT. It codes for CASSQSPTGWWTEAFF.

V is TRBV27 and J is TRBJ1-5; 8 nucleotides line up with TRBD1. The trim removed 4 bases at V and 7 bases at J, leaving 9 bases unmatched. Germline lookup yields CDR1 MNHEY and CDR2 SMNVEV (reference sequence). CDR3 length: 15 residues. Written as DNA, the CDR3 is TGTGCCAGCAGTTCCACTCGGACAGGGAGCCAGCCCCAGCATTTT. Protein sequence: CASSSTRTGSQPQHF.

This sequence joins TRBV7-9 and TRBJ1-3; D unresolved. The germline CDR1 and CDR2 sequences are SEHNR and FQNEAQ (reference sequence). This CDR3 has 14 amino acids. V was pared by 7 bases and J by 4 bases, with 14 bases between. DNA of the CDR3: TGTGCCAGCACCGATACGGGTGGCGGAAACACCATATATTTT. The encoded protein is CASTDTGGGNTIYF.

This chain joins TRBV5-4 and TRBJ2-5, with D possibly matching TRBD1 (5 bases). Germline lookup yields CDR1 SGHNT and CDR2 YYREEE (reference sequence). The CDR3 loop spans 15 amino acids. V shed 0 bases and J shed 2 bases, with 11 bases lying between them. The DNA for the CDR3 is TGTGCCAGCAGCTTGGGTTCAGGGCTACAAGAGACCCAGTACTTC. It specifies CASSLGSGLQETQYF. Full variable domain (outside the CDR3, taken from reference TRBV5-4 and TRBJ2-5): ETGVTQSPTHLIKTRGQQVTLRCSSQSGHNTVSWYQQALGQGPQFIFQYYREEENGRGNFPPRFSGLQFPNYSSELNVNALELDDSALYLCASSLGSGLQETQYFGPGTRLLVL.

V is TRBV11-3 and J is TRBJ1-6; D is unresolved. V shed 2 bases and J shed 4 bases, with 3 bases lying between them. The germline CDR1 and CDR2 sequences are SGHNT and YENEEA. This CDR3 has 13 residues. The CDR3 region has the DNA TGTGCCAGCAGCTTACAGTATAATTCACCCCTCCACTTT. Translation: CASSLQYNSPLHF.

This rearrangement joins TRBV11-2 to TRBJ2-1; D is unclear. The CDR3 runs 14 residues. The V gene lost 5 bases and the J gene lost 4 bases, with 12 bases spanning the gap. Germline V CDR1 and CDR2: SGHAT, FQNNGV. The CDR3 sequence is CASSPEALYNEQFF. CDR3 nucleotides: TGTGCCAGCAGCCCAGAGGCACTGTACAATGAGCAGTTCTTC.

The chain uses TRBV21-1 and TRBJ1-2; the tabulated D call, TRBD1, remains unverified against the DNA. TRBV21-1 is a pseudogene. The CDR3 sequence is 17 residues long. This CDR3 is CASSKEGEGAVNYGYTF. As DNA, the CDR3 is TGTGCCAGCAGCAAAGAGGGTGAAGGGGCGGTTAACTATGGCTACACCTTC.

This clone was counted between two and nine times. The V call is TRBV29-1, the J call TRBJ2-1, with 7 positions matching TRBD1. CDR1 and CDR2 (germline): SQVTM, ANQGSEA. Unmatched junction bases numbered 9, after V lost 7 bases and J lost 6 bases. This CDR3 has 13 amino acids. In nucleotides, the CDR3 is TGCAGCGGTGGTACAGGGGAAGCCAATGAGCAGTTCTTC. The encoded protein is CSGGTGEANEQFF.

The chain links TRBV19 to TRBJ2-6; possibly TRBD1 for D (6 bases). V gave up 4 bases and J gave up 2 bases, with 12 bases separating them. The CDR3 contains 16 residues. Germline V gives CDR1 LNHDA, CDR2 SQIVND (reference sequence). CDR3 DNA sequence: TGTGCCAGTAGTAGGGACATCTTCCCTGGGGCCAACGTCCTGACTTTC. Its translation is CASSRDIFPGANVLTF.

The genes are TRBV7-8 and TRBJ2-3; the D is unclear. The CDR3 consists of 13 residues. Trimming removed 0 bases from V and 4 bases from J, with 5 bases in between. Germline CDR1 and CDR2: SGHVS and FQNEAQ. CDR3: CASSLALADTQYF. The DNA for the CDR3 is TGTGCCAGCAGCTTAGCCCTAGCAGATACGCAGTATTTT. Filled out from reference TRBV7-8 and TRBJ2-3, the complete variable domain reads GAGVSQSPRYKVAKRGQDVALRCDPISGHVSLFWYQQALGQGPEFLTYFQNEAQLDKSGLPSDRFFAERPEGSVSTLKIQRTQQEDSAVYLCASSLALADTQYFGPGTRLTVL.